The sample holds a few counts of the clone carrying this T cell receptor (beta chain). The sorted Tregs were CD4+CD25+CD127-/low cells. J lost 2 bases, V lost 7 bases, and 4 bases had no gene match. This CDR3 contains 13 residues. CDR1 is MNHNS and CDR2 is SASEGT in the germline V gene. TCRdb re-called the 5' RACE reads with MiXCR, one entry per CDR3 protein. The table records over 45,000 distinct CDR3 sequences, less than 30% of them present only once. The sample was tumor-infiltrating Tregs sorted from the breast tumor. J is TRBJ1-2 and V is TRBV6-1; 7 bases fit TRBD1. This clonotype originated in a female donor with breast cancer. The DNA for the CDR3 is TGTGCCAGCACCCGACAGGGCAACTATGGCTACACCTTC. Its translation: CASTRQGNYGYTF.